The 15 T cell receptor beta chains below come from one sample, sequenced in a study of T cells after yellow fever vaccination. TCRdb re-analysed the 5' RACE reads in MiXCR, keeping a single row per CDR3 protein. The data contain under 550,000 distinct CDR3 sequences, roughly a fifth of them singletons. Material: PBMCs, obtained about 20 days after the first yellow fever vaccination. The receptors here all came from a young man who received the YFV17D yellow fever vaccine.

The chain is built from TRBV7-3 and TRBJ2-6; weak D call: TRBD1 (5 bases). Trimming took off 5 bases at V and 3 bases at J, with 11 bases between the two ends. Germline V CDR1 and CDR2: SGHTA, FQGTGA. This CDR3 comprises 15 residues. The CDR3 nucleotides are TGTGCCAGCAGCCCGGGTACAGGTGGGGCCAACGTCCTGACTTTC. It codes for CASSPGTGGANVLTF. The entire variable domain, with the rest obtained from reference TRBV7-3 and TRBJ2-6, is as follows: GAGVSQTPSNKVTEKGKYVELRCDPISGHTALYWYRQSLGQGPEFLIYFQGTGAADDSGLPNDRFFAVRPEGSVSTLKIQRTERGDSAVYLCASSPGTGGANVLTFGAGSRLTVL.

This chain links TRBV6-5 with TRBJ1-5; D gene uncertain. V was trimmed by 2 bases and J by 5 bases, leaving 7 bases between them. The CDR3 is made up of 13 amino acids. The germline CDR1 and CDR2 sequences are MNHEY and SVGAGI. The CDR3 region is CASSYGVYQPQHF. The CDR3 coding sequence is TGTGCCAGCAGTTACGGGGTCTATCAGCCCCAGCATTTT.

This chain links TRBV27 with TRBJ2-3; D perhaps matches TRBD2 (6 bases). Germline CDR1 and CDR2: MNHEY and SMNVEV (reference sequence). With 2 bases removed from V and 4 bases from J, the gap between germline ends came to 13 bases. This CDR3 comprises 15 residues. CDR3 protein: CASSLGSLAADTQYF. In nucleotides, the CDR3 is TGTGCCAGCAGTTTAGGTTCACTAGCCGCAGATACGCAGTATTTT.

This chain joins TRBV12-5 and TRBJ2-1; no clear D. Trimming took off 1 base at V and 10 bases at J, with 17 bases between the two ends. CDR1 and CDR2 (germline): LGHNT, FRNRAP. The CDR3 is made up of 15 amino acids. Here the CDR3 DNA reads TGTGCTAGTGGTTTGGACCCCCTAGGAAGATGGGAGCAGTTCTTC. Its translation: CASGLDPLGRWEQFF.

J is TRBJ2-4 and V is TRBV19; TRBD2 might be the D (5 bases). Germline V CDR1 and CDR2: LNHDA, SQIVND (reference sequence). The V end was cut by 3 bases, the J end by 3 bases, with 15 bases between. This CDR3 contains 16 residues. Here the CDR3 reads CASSIGVRDGKNIQYF. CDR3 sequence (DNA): TGTGCCAGTAGTATTGGGGTTCGGGATGGCAAAAACATTCAGTACTTC.

The CDR3 sequence is CASRDGLETQYF. DNA for the CDR3: TGCGCCAGCAGGGACGGGCTGGAGACCCAGTACTTC. The chain is built from TRBV5-1 and TRBJ2-5; D gene uncertain. CDR1 and CDR2 (germline): SGHRS, YFSETQ. CDR3 length: 12 amino acids. Trimming cost V 5 bases and J 5 bases, with 10 bases left between them.

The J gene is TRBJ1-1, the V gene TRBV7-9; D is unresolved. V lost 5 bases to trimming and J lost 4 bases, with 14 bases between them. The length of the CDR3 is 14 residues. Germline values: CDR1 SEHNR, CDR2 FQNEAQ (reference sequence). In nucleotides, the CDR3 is TGTGCCAGCAGCACGACTCCCCCGGGCACTGAAGCTTTCTTT. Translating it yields CASSTTPPGTEAFF. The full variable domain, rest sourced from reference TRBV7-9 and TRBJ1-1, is DTGVSQNPRHKITKRGQNVTFRCDPISEHNRLYWYRQTLGQGPEFLTYFQNEAQLEKSRLLSDRFSAERPKGSFSTLEIQRTEQGDSAMYLCASSTTPPGTEAFFGQGTRLTVV.

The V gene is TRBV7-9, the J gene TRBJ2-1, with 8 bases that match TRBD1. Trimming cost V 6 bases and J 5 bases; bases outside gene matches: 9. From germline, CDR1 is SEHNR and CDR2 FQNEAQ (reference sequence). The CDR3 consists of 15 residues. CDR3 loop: CASSSGQGRNNEQFF. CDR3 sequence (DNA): TGTGCCAGCAGTTCAGGACAGGGAAGAAACAATGAGCAGTTCTTC.

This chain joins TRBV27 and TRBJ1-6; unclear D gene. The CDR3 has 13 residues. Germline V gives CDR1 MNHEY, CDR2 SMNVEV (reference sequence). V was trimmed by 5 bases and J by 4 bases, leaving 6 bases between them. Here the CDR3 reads CASSPDYNSPLHF. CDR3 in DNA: TGTGCCAGCAGTCCGGATTATAATTCACCCCTCCACTTT.

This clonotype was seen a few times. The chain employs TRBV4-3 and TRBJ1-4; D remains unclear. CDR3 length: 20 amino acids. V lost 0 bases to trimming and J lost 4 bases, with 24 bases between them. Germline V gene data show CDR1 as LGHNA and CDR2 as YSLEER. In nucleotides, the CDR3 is TGCGCCAGCAGCCAAGATCTCCCTAAGGTCACCCGGGTTCTTAATGAAAAACTGTTTTTT. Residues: CASSQDLPKVTRVLNEKLFF.

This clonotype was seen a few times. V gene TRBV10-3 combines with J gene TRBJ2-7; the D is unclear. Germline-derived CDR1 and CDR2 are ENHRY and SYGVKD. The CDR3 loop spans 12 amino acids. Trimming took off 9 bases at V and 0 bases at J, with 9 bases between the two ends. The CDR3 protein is CAISSTSYEQYF. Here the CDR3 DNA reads TGTGCCATATCGTCGACCTCCTACGAGCAGTACTTC.

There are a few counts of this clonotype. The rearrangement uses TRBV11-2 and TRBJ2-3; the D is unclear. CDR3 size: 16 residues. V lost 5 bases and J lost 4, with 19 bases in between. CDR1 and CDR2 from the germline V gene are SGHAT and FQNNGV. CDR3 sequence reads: CASSPKARSTPDTQYF. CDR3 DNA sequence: TGTGCCAGCAGCCCGAAGGCGCGATCCACGCCAGATACGCAGTATTTT. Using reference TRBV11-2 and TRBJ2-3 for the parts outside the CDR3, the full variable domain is EAGVAQSPRYKIIEKRQSVAFWCNPISGHATLYWYQQILGQGPKLLIQFQNNGVVDDSQLPKDRFSAERLKGVDSTLKIQPAKLEDSAVYLCASSPKARSTPDTQYFGPGTRLTVL.

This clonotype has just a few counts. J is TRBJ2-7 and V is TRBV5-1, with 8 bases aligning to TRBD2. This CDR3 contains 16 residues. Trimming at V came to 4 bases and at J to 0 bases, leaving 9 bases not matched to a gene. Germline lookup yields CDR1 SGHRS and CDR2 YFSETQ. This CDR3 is CASSNIAGLASYEQYF. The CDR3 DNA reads TGCGCCAGCAGCAATATAGCGGGGCTCGCCTCCTACGAGCAGTACTTC.

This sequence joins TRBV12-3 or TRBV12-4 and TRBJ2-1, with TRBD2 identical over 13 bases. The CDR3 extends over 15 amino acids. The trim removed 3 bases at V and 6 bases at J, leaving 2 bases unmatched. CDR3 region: CASSFRTSGSNEQFF. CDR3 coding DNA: TGTGCCAGCAGTTTCCGGACTAGCGGGAGCAATGAGCAGTTCTTC.

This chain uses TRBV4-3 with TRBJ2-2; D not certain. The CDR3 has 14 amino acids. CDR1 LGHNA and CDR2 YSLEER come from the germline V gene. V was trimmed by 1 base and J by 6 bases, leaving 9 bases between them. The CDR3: CASSQAMGPGELFF. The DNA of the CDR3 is TGCGCCAGCAGCCAAGCTATGGGTCCCGGGGAGCTGTTTTTT.